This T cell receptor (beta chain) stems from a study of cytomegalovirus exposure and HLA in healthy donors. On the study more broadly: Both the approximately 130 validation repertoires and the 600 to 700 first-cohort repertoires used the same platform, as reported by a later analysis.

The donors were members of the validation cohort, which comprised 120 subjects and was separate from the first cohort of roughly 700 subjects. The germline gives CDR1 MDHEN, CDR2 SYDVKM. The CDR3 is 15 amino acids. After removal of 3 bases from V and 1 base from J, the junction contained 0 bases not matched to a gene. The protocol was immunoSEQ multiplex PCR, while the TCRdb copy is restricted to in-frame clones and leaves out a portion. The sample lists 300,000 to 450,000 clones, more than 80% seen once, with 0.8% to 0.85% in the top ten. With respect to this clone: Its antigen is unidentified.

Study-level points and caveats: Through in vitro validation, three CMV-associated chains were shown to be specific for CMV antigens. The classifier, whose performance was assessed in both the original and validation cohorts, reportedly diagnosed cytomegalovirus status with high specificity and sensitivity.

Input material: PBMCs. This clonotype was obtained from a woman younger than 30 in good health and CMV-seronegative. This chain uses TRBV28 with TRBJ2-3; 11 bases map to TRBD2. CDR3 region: CASSLTSGGTDTQYF. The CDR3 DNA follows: TGTGCCAGCAGTTTGACTAGCGGGGGCACAGATACGCAGTATTTT.